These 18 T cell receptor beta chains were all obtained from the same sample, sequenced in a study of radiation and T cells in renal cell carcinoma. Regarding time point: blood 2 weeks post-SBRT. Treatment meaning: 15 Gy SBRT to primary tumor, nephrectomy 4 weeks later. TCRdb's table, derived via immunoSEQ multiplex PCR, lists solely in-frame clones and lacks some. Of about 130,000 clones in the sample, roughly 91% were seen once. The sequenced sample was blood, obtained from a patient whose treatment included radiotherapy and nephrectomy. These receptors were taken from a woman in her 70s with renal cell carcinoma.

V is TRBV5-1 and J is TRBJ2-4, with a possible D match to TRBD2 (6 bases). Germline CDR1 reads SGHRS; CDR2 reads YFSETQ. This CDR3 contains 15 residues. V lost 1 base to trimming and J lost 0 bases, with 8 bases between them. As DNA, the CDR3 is TGCGCCAGCAGCTTGCGACTAGGAGCCAAAAACATTCAGTACTTC. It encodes CASSLRLGAKNIQYF.

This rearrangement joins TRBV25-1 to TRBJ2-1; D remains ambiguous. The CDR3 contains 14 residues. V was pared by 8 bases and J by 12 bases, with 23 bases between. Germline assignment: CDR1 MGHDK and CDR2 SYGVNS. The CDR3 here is CASAELRIGSMQFF. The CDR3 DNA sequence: TGTGCCAGCGCTGAATTAAGGATCGGGTCGATGCAGTTCTTC.

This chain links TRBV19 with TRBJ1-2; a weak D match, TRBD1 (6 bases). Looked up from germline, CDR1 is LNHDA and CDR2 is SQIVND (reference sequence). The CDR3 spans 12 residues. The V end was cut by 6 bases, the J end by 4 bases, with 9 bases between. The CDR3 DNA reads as TGTGCCAGTAGCGACAGGATCTATGGCTACACCTTC. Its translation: CASSDRIYGYTF.

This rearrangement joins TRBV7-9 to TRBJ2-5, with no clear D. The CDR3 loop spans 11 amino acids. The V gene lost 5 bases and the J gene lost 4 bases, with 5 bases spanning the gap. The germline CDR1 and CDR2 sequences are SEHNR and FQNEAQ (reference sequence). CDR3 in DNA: TGTGCCAGCAGCCCGTCAGAGACCCAGTACTTC. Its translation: CASSPSETQYF. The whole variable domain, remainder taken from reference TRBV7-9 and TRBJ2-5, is DTGVSQNPRHKITKRGQNVTFRCDPISEHNRLYWYRQTLGQGPEFLTYFQNEAQLEKSRLLSDRFSAERPKGSFSTLEIQRTEQGDSAMYLCASSPSETQYFGPGTRLLVL.

The CDR3 DNA sequence: TGTGCCAGCCATCGAGGGAGCACTGAAGCTTTCTTT. It yields the protein CASHRGSTEAFF. The chain employs TRBV6-5 and TRBJ1-1; no clear D. The V end was cut by 8 bases, the J end by 4 bases, with 11 bases between. The CDR3 runs 12 residues. CDR1 is MNHEY and CDR2 is SVGAGI in the germline V gene.

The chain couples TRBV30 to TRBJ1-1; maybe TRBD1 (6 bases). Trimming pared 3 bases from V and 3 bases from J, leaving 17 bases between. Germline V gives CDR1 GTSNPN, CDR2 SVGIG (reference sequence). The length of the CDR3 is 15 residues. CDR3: CAWRRDTRPDTEAFF. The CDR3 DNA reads TGTGCCTGGAGGAGGGACACGCGCCCGGACACTGAAGCTTTCTTT.

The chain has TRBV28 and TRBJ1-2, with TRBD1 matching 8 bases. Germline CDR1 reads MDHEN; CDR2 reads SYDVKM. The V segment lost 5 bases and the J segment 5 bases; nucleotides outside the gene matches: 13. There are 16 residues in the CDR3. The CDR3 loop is CASSAPGTGRGYGYTF. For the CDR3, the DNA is TGTGCCAGCAGTGCTCCCGGGACAGGCAGGGGGTATGGCTACACCTTC.

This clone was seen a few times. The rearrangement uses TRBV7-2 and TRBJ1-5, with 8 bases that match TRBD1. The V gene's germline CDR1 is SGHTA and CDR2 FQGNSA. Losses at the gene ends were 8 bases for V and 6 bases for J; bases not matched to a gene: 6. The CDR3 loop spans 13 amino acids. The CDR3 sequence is CASGDRGGQPQHF. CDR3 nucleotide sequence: TGTGCCAGCGGCGACAGGGGCGGTCAGCCCCAGCATTTT.

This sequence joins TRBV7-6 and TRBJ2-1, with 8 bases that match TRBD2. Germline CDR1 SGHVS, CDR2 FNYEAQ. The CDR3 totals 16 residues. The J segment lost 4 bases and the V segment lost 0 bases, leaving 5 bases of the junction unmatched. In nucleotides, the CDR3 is TGTGCCAGCAGCTTAGCGGTAGCGGGACATTACAATGAGCAGTTCTTC. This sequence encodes CASSLAVAGHYNEQFF.

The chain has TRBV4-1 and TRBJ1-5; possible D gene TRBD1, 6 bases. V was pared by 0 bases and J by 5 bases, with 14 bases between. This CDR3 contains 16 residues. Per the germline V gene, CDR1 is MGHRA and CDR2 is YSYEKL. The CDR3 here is CASSQDYGRGDQPQHF. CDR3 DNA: TGCGCCAGCAGCCAAGATTATGGAAGGGGGGATCAGCCCCAGCATTTT.

CDR3 residues: CASSTGGGQPQHF. Written as DNA, the CDR3 is TGTGCCAGTAGTACCGGAGGCGGTCAGCCCCAGCATTTT. The rearrangement uses TRBV19 and TRBJ1-5, with D uncertain. CDR1 and CDR2 (germline): LNHDA, SQIVND (reference sequence). Trimming cost V 4 bases and J 6 bases, with 10 bases left between them. This CDR3 contains 13 residues.

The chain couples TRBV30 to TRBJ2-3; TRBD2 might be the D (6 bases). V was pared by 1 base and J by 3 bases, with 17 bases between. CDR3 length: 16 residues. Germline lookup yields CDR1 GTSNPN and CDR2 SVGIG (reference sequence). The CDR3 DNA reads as TGTGCCTGGAGTGGCGCGGGGTCACTTTTGACAGATACGCAGTATTTT. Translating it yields CAWSGAGSLLTDTQYF.

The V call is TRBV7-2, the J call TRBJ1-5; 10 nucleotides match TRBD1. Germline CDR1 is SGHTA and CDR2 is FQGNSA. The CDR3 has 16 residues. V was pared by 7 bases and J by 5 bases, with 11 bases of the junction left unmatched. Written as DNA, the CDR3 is TGTGCCAGCACCGAACAGACAGGGGGCCGTCATCAGCCCCAGCATTTT. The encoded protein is CASTEQTGGRHQPQHF.

The CDR3 protein is CAWSVNQNTEAFF. CDR3 nucleotide sequence: TGTGCCTGGAGTGTAAACCAGAACACTGAAGCTTTCTTT. This chain connects TRBV30 to TRBJ1-1, with unresolved D. Trimming pared 0 bases from V and 1 base from J, leaving 6 bases between. CDR1 GTSNPN and CDR2 SVGIG come from the germline V gene (reference sequence). CDR3 length equals 13 residues. The full variable domain, rest sourced from reference TRBV30 and TRBJ1-1, is SQTIHQWPATLVQPVGSPLSLECTVEGTSNPNLYWYRQAAGRGLQLLFYSVGIGQISSEVPQNLSASRPQDRQFILSSKKLLLSDSGFYLCAWSVNQNTEAFFGQGTRLTVV.

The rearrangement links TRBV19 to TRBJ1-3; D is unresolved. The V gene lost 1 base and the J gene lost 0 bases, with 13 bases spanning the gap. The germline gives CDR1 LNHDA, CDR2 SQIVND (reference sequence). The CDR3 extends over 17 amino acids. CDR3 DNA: TGTGCCAGTAGTATAGTTGTCCGGTCCGCCTCTGGAAACACCATATATTTT. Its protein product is CASSIVVRSASGNTIYF.

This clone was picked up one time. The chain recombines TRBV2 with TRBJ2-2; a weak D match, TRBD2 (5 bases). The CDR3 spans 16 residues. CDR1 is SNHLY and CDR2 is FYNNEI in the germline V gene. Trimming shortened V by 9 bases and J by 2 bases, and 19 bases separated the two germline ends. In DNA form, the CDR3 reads TGTGCCAGGAACTCCCCGGGGAACCCTAACACCGGGGAGCTGTTTTTT. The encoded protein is CARNSPGNPNTGELFF. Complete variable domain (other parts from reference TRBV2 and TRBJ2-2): EPEVTQTPSHQVTQMGQEVILRCVPISNHLYFYWYRQILGQKVEFLVSFYNNEISEKSEIFDDQFSVERPDGSNFTLKIRSTKLEDSAMYFCARNSPGNPNTGELFFGEGSRLTVL.

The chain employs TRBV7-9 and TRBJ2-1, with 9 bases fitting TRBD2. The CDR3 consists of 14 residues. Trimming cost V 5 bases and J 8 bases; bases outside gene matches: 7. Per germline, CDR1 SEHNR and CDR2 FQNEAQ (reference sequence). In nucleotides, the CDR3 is TGTGCCAGCAGCCCCCCCGGACTAGCGTATGAGCAGTTCTTC. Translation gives CASSPPGLAYEQFF.

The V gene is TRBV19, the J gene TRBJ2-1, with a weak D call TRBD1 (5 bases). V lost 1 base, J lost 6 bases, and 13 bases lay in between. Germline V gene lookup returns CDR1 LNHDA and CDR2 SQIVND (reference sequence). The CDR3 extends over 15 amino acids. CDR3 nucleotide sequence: TGTGCCAGTAGTATAGGACAAGGGGTCTCCAATGAGCAGTTCTTC. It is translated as CASSIGQGVSNEQFF.